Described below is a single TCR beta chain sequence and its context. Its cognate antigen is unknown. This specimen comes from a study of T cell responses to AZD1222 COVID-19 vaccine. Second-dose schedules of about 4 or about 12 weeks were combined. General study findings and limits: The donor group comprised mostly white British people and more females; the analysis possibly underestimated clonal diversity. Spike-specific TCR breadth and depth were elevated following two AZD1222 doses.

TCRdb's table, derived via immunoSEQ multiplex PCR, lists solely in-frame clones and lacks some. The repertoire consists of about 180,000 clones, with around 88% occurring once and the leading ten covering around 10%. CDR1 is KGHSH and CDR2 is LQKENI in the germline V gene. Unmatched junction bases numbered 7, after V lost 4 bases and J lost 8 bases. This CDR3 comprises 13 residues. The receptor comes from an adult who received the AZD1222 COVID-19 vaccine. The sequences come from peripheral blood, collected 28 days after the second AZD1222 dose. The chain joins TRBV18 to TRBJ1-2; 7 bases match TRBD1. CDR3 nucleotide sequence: TGTGCCAGCTCACGGCAGGGGGAAGGAGGCTACACCTTC. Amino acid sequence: CASSRQGEGGYTF.